This is a list of T cell receptor beta chains from one sample in a study of blood T cell repertoires in COVID-19. Clones were read by immunoSEQ multiplex PCR, and TCRdb kept only the in-frame ones, dropping some. The table lists 70,000 to 100,000 clones, roughly 90% of them singletons. The sequencing sample was made of peripheral blood. These receptor sequences come from a woman of 80 years or more with active or convalescent COVID-19. The CDR3 runs from the conserved cysteine through the conserved F or W. A D gene is named only where the DNA matches it firmly. Clone size is stated in some rows and not others, as once, few, many or a class when expanded.

V	J	D	size	DNA	CDR3
TRBV3-1/TRBV3-2	TRBJ1-2	NA	NA	TGTGCCAGCAGCCAAGATACAGCCAGAAGCCCTATGGGCTACACCTTC	CASSQDTARSPMGYTF
TRBV28	TRBJ1-2	NA	NA	TGTGCCAGCAAAGGGGACATCTATGGCTACACCTTC	CASKGDIYGYTF
TRBV7-3	TRBJ2-1	TRBD2	NA	TGTGCCAGCAGCCAGACTAGCGGAGGGTACAATGAGCAGTTCTTC	CASSQTSGGYNEQFF
TRBV12-5	TRBJ2-4	TRBD1	once	TGTGCTAGTGGTTTGCCTCCGGGACAGGGGGCTGTTTCTGGAAACATTCAGTACTTC	CASGLPPGQGAVSGNIQYF
TRBV28	TRBJ2-5	TRBD1	NA	TGTGCCAGCAGTTTAGGACAGGGGAACCAAGAGACCCAGTACTTC	CASSLGQGNQETQYF
TRBV3-1/TRBV3-2	TRBJ2-7	NA	NA	TGTGCCAGCAGTTTAAGCCCCGCCGACAGTTACGAGCAGTACTTC	CASSLSPADSYEQYF
TRBV18	TRBJ2-1	NA	NA	TGTGCCAGCTCATCAGACAGGAGCTCCTACAATGAGCAGTTCTTC	CASSSDRSSYNEQFF
TRBV9	TRBJ2-1	TRBD2	NA	TGTGCCAGCAGCGTAGTGGGTAGCGGGAGGGCTGAGCAGTTCTTC	CASSVVGSGRAEQFF
TRBV24-1	TRBJ2-1	TRBD2	NA	TGTGCCACCAGTGATTTGAGGACTAGCGGGAGAGGTGAGCAGTTCTTC	CATSDLRTSGRGEQFF
TRBV2	TRBJ2-5	NA	NA	TGTGCCAGCAGTGATTCCTTCTTCGGGGAGACCCAGTACTTC	CASSDSFFGETQYF
TRBV5-4	TRBJ1-2	TRBD1	NA	TGTGCCTCTAGATCGGGACAGGGGGCGGGTGGCTACACCTTC	CASRSGQGAGGYTF
TRBV27	TRBJ1-5	TRBD1	medium-sized	TGTGCCAGCAGTTTGTCTACGGGACAGGGGGTTCAGCCCCAGCATTTT	CASSLSTGQGVQPQHF
TRBV5-4	TRBJ1-1	NA	NA	TGTGCCAGCAGCTTGTCAGGGGCTCGTTGGGAAGCTTTCTTT	CASSLSGARWEAFF
TRBV6-5	TRBJ1-1	NA	NA	TGTGCCAGCAGTTACTTGGGAGGGCGATGGGACACTGAAGCTTTCTTT	CASSYLGGRWDTEAFF
TRBV5-1	TRBJ1-4	NA	NA	TGCGCCAGCAGCTTGTACGACAGTAATGAAAAACTGTTTTTT	CASSLYDSNEKLFF
TRBV24-1	TRBJ1-2	NA	NA	TGTGCCACCAGTGAGGAATACAGATATGGCTACACCTTC	CATSEEYRYGYTF
TRBV7-2	TRBJ2-1	NA	NA	TGTGCCAGCACCTTCTCCGTCGACAATGAGCAGTTCTTC	CASTFSVDNEQFF
TRBV4-3	TRBJ2-2	NA	NA	TGCGCCAGCAGCCAAGTTAGGAACACCGGGGAGCTGTTTTTT	CASSQVRNTGELFF
TRBV5-1	TRBJ2-7	TRBD2	NA	TGCGCCAGCAGCTTGGCCGGACTAGATTACGAGCAGTACTTC	CASSLAGLDYEQYF
TRBV12-3/TRBV12-4	TRBJ2-3	NA	NA	TGTGCCAGCACCCCTGCAGGGCCAGATACGCAGTATTTT	CASTPAGPDTQYF
TRBV10-3	TRBJ2-5	TRBD1	few	TGTGCCATCAGTGAGGGACAGGCCCAACAAGAGACCCAGTACTTC	CAISEGQAQQETQYF
TRBV2	TRBJ2-1	TRBD2	NA	TGTGCCAGCAGTGAACTAGCGGGATACAATGAGCAGTTCTTC	CASSELAGYNEQFF
TRBV2	TRBJ2-7	TRBD2	NA	TGTGCCAGCAGTGGGGCTAGCGGGAGGTACGAGCAGTACTTC	CASSGASGRYEQYF
TRBV7-2	TRBJ1-5	NA	NA	TGTGCCAGCAGCCCATCTAGCAATCAGCCCCAGCATTTT	CASSPSSNQPQHF
TRBV6-2/TRBV6-3	TRBJ1-1	NA	NA	TGTGCCAGCAGCTCCCGTATCACTGAAGCTTTCTTT	CASSSRITEAFF
TRBV3-1/TRBV3-2	TRBJ2-7	NA	NA	TGTGCCAGCAGCCAAGGCCCCCAGGGGTACGAGTACTTC	CASSQGPQGYEYF
TRBV5-8	TRBJ1-3	NA	NA	TGTGCCAGCAGCTTGGGGGTTGGAGGGCCTGGAAACACCATATATTTT	CASSLGVGGPGNTIYF
TRBV28	TRBJ1-5	NA	once	TGTGCCAGCAGGCCGATGGGGGGAGGTAATCAGCCCCAGCATTTT	CASRPMGGGNQPQHF
TRBV5-5	TRBJ2-7	NA	NA	TGTGCCAGCAGCTTGGGACAGCTCTCCTACGAGCAGTACTTC	CASSLGQLSYEQYF
TRBV18	TRBJ1-4	NA	few	TGTGCCAGCTCACACATGGAGAATGAAAAACTGTTTTTT	CASSHMENEKLFF
TRBV25-1	TRBJ1-3	TRBD1	NA	TGTGCCAGCAGTAAACAGGGGAGCTCTGGAAACACCATATATTTT	CASSKQGSSGNTIYF
TRBV9	TRBJ1-5	NA	few	TGTGCCAGCAGCGCCGAGTCCGCTTCTCAGCCCCAGCATTTT	CASSAESASQPQHF
TRBV7-2	TRBJ2-7	NA	NA	TGTGCCAGCAGCTTTAGACAGCTCTACGAGCAGTACTTC	CASSFRQLYEQYF
TRBV5-4	TRBJ2-7	NA	NA	TGTGCCAGCAGCGACACTGACTACGAGCAGTACTTC	CASSDTDYEQYF
TRBV11-1	TRBJ1-1	NA	NA	TGTGCCAGCAGCTTAGTTCCAGCGGGGAACACTGAAGCTTTCTTT	CASSLVPAGNTEAFF
TRBV11-2	TRBJ2-1	NA	NA	TGTGCCAGCAGCCGCGCCGGACTTGGCAGGTTCTTC	CASSRAGLGRFF
TRBV28	TRBJ2-2	NA	NA	TGTGCCAGCAGAAAGACAGGGAACACCGGGGAGCTGTTTTTT	CASRKTGNTGELFF